This T cell receptor beta chain was profiled in a study of blood T cells in healthy people across ages. In the study overall: Per two T cells, about one barcoded beta molecule was captured through template switching.

The CDR3 has 14 residues. Per the germline V gene, CDR1 is SEHNR and CDR2 is FQNEAQ (reference sequence). Study-wide points: The study could not conclusively compare naive and antigen-experienced cells, given its unsorted PBMCs.

The second PCR ran 7 to 11 cycles with a sample-barcoded 5' primer and J-beta primers. From each sample, at least 3 million paired-end reads containing CDR3 were obtained. TCRdb re-called the 5' RACE reads through MiXCR, storing one row per CDR3 protein. The top ten clones hold around 20% of a sample with about 730,000 distinct CDR3 sequences, roughly two fifths of them seen once. Points on this clonotype: Its antigen is not identified.

The authors drew about 9.9 milliliters of peripheral blood from each donor. The chain joins TRBV7-9 to TRBJ2-4; D perhaps matches TRBD2 (5 bases). The J call may not be correct, given that the DNA end is closer to TRBJ2-7. The source of this sequence is a woman in her fifties or sixties in good health. Material: blood. The CDR3 nucleotides are TGTGCCAGCAGCCCTCCACTAGAACCCTACGAGCAGTACTTC. Translating it yields CASSPPLEPYEQYF.